This T cell receptor beta chain was recovered during a study of T cell changes during pregnancy in multiple sclerosis. Here immunoSEQ multiplex PCR was the method, and the copy in TCRdb shows in-frame clones only, minus some. The table has tens of thousands of clones, around nine tenths seen once. This CDR3 is built from 16 residues. Trimming at V came to 4 bases and at J to 1 base, leaving 10 bases not matched to a gene. CDR1 and CDR2 (germline): SGHNT, YYREEE (reference sequence). Source: CD4+ T cells from peripheral blood mononuclear cells, taken before pregnancy. The source of this sequence is a female donor with multiple sclerosis, enrolled in a pregnancy study. The chain couples TRBV5-4 to TRBJ1-1; 7 nucleotides align to TRBD1. CDR3 sequence reads: CASSPARDSWNTEAFF. The CDR3 nucleotides are TGTGCCAGCAGCCCGGCCCGGGACAGCTGGAACACTGAAGCTTTCTTT.